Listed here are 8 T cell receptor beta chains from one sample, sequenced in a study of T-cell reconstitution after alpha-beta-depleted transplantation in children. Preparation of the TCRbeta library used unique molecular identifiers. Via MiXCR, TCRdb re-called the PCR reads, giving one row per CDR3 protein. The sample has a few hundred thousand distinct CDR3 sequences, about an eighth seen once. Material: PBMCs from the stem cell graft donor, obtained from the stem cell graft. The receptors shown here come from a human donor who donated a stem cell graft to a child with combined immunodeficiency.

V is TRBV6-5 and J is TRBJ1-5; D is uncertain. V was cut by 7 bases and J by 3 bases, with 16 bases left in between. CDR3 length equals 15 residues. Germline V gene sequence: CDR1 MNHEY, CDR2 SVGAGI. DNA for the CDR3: TGTGCCAGCATGCGACGGCAGAACAACAATCAGCCCCAGCATTTT. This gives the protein CASMRRQNNNQPQHF.

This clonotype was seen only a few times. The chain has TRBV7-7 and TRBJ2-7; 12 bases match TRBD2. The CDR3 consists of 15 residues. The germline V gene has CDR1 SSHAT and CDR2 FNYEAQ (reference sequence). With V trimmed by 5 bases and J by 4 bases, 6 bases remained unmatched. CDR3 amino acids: CASSVTSGRGYEQYF. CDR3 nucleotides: TGTGCCAGCAGCGTGACTAGCGGGAGAGGTTACGAGCAGTACTTC.

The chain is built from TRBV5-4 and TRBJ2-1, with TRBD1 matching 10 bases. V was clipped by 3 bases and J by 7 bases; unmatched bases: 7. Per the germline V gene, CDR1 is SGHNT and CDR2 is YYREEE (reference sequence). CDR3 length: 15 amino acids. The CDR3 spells CASSYRQGAWNEQFF. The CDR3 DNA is TGTGCCAGCAGCTATCGACAGGGGGCCTGGAATGAGCAGTTCTTC. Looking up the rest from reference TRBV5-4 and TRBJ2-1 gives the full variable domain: ETGVTQSPTHLIKTRGQQVTLRCSSQSGHNTVSWYQQALGQGPQFIFQYYREEENGRGNFPPRFSGLQFPNYSSELNVNALELDDSALYLCASSYRQGAWNEQFFGPGTRLTVL.

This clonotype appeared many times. For the CDR3, the DNA is TGCAGCGTTGAAGACCGGGACAGGGGCTACGAGCAGTACTTC. Amino acid sequence: CSVEDRDRGYEQYF. J is TRBJ2-7 and V is TRBV29-1, with 10 bases lining up with TRBD1. The length of the CDR3 is 14 residues. Looked up from germline, CDR1 is SQVTM and CDR2 is ANQGSEA. Germline trimming cut 0 bases from V and 3 bases from J; bases unmatched to any gene: 2.

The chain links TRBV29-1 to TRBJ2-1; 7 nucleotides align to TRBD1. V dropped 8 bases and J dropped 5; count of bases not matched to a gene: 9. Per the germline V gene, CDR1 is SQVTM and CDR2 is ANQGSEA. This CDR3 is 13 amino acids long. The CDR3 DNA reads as TGCAGCTTGACAGGGCGTAGGAACAATGAGCAGTTCTTC. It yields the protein CSLTGRRNNEQFF.

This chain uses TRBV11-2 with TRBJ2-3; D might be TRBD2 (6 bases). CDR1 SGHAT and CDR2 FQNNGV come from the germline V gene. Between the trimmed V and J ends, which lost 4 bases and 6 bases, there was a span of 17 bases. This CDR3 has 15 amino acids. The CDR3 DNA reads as TGTGCCAGCAGCTCAAACCCGACTAGAGGGGATACGCAGTATTTT. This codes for CASSSNPTRGDTQYF.

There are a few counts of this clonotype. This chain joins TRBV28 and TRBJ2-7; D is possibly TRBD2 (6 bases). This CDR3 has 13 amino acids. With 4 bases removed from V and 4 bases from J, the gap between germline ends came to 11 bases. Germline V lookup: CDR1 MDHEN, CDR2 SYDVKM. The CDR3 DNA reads TGTGCCAGCAGTTGGAGGGTTTGGTACGAGCAGTACTTC. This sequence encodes CASSWRVWYEQYF.

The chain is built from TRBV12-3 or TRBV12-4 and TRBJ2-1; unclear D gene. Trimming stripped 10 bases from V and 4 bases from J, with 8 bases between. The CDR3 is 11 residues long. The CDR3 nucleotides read TGTGCCATCACCAATTACAATGAGCAGTTCTTC. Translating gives CAITNYNEQFF.